These 30 T cell receptor beta chains share one sample of origin, sequenced in a study of T-cell reconstitution after alpha-beta-depleted transplantation in children. Unique molecular identifiers were incorporated when the TCRbeta library was constructed. MiXCR, applied by TCRdb to the PCR reads, yields one record per CDR3 protein. The sample has just over 950,000 distinct CDR3 sequences, about 26% seen once; the top ten hold 28%. The sample here was PBMCs, mostly from graft donor cells, taken 360 days after TCRalphabeta/CD19-depleted stem cell transplant. These TCRs come from a boy younger than two who had a stem cell transplant for SCID, so the T cells may come from the graft donor.

This sequence joins TRBV5-5 and TRBJ2-2, with D tentatively TRBD2 (6 bases). CDR3 length: 17 residues. Trimming removed 0 bases at V and 2 bases at J, with 14 bases between. Germline V gene lookup returns CDR1 SGHKS and CDR2 YYEKEE (reference sequence). The CDR3 nucleotides are TGTGCCAGCAGCTTGGGCCGCGCGGGGATAAACACCGGGGAGCTGTTTTTT. It yields the protein CASSLGRAGINTGELFF.

The V gene is TRBV18, the J gene TRBJ2-3, with TRBD2 identical over 8 bases. CDR1 and CDR2 (germline): KGHSH, LQKENI. CDR3 length: 15 residues. V dropped 2 bases and J dropped 0; count of bases not matched to a gene: 1. The chain's CDR3 is CASSPAGGSTDTQYF. CDR3 bases: TGTGCCAGCTCACCAGCGGGGGGTAGCACAGATACGCAGTATTTT.

This clonotype appeared a few times. The CDR3 coding sequence is TGCGCCAGCAGCTTCGGCGAGGTCGCGGAGACCCAGTACTTC. Protein: CASSFGEVAETQYF. J is TRBJ2-5 and V is TRBV5-1, with unresolved D. CDR3 length: 14 residues. With 2 bases removed from V and 5 bases from J, the gap between germline ends came to 13 bases. Per the germline V gene, CDR1 is SGHRS and CDR2 is YFSETQ. Full variable domain (rest looked up from reference TRBV5-1 and TRBJ2-5): KAGVTQTPRYLIKTRGQQVTLSCSPISGHRSVSWYQQTPGQGLQFLFEYFSETQRNKGNFPGRFSGRQFSNSRSEMNVSTLELGDSALYLCASSFGEVAETQYFGPGTRLLVL.

The genes are TRBV7-2 and TRBJ2-1; TRBD2 matches at 8 bases. V lost 5 bases to trimming and J lost 3 bases; unmatched junction nucleotides: 6. Germline V CDR1 and CDR2: SGHTA, FQGNSA. The CDR3 totals 15 residues. CDR3 coding DNA: TGTGCCAGCAGCGCCCCGGGACTAGTCTACAATGAGCAGTTCTTC. It specifies CASSAPGLVYNEQFF.

J is TRBJ1-5 and V is TRBV7-2; a possible D gene is TRBD1 (6 bases). The CDR3 contains 16 residues. The germline V and J ends were trimmed by 1 base and 11 bases, with 21 bases remaining between them. CDR1 is SGHTA and CDR2 is FQGNSA in the germline V gene. The CDR3 reads CASSLDWSGARRAQHF. CDR3 in DNA: TGTGCCAGCAGCTTAGATTGGTCAGGGGCCAGACGGGCCCAGCATTTT. The full variable domain, with the rest looked up from reference TRBV7-2 and TRBJ1-5, is GAGVSQSPSNKVTEKGKDVELRCDPISGHTALYWYRQSLGQGLEFLIYFQGNSAPDKSGLPSDRFSAERTGGSVSTLTIQRTQQEDSAVYLCASSLDWSGARRAQHFGDGTRLSIL.

This clonotype was found a few times. The chain combines TRBV12-3 or TRBV12-4 with TRBJ2-3; D is undetermined. V lost 3 bases and J 2 bases, leaving 12 bases between the germline ends. CDR3 length: 15 residues. The CDR3 DNA reads as TGTGCCAGCAGTTTGGCTGGGTACAACACAGATACGCAGTATTTT. This translates into CASSLAGYNTDTQYF.

CDR3 in amino acids: CASSQDPYLRGLYNEQFF. DNA for the CDR3: TGTGCCAGCAGCCAAGATCCCTACTTGCGGGGGCTCTACAATGAGCAGTTCTTC. The chain carries TRBV4-2 and TRBJ2-1; a weak D match, TRBD2 (7 bases). The CDR3 is made up of 18 amino acids. CDR1 LGHNA and CDR2 YNFKEQ come from the germline V gene. Trimming pared 0 bases from V and 3 bases from J, leaving 18 bases between.

V gene TRBV4-2 combines with J gene TRBJ2-1; no firm D call. Trimming left V 3 bases short and J 15 bases short, with 3 bases between. In germline, CDR1 is LGHNA, CDR2 YNFKEQ. This CDR3 has 8 amino acids. CDR3 protein: CASSHVFF. CDR3 nucleotides: TGTGCCAGCAGCCACGTGTTCTTC.

CDR3 DNA sequence: TGTGCCAGCAGCTTAGTGTACGGACAAGAGACCCAGTACTTC. It encodes CASSLVYGQETQYF. The rearrangement uses TRBV7-2 and TRBJ2-5; the D is unclear. The CDR3 sequence is 14 residues long. V lost 1 base, J lost 2 bases, and 8 bases lay in between. Germline V gene sequence: CDR1 SGHTA, CDR2 FQGNSA.

V gene TRBV20-1 combines with J gene TRBJ2-1, with 10 nucleotides matching TRBD2. This CDR3 region has 17 residues. Germline CDR1 reads DFQATT; CDR2 reads SNEGSKA (reference sequence). With 3 bases clipped from V and 0 bases from J, the junction kept 8 bases outside the gene matches. The CDR3 is CSASRLAGTSSYNEQFF. The CDR3 DNA reads TGCAGTGCTAGTAGACTAGCGGGTACAAGCTCCTACAATGAGCAGTTCTTC.

This clonotype has at least ten counts. The chain joins TRBV20-1 to TRBJ2-1; 7 bases agree with TRBD1. The length of the CDR3 is 13 residues. CDR1 DFQATT and CDR2 SNEGSKA come from the germline V gene (reference sequence). The V and J ends lost 5 bases and 4 bases, in that order; junction bases with no gene match: 5. The CDR3 here is CSARTGGYNEQFF. Here the CDR3 DNA reads TGCAGTGCTCGGACAGGCGGGTACAATGAGCAGTTCTTC.

The chain uses TRBV20-1 and TRBJ2-1; no reliable D call. From germline, CDR1 is DFQATT and CDR2 SNEGSKA (reference sequence). Trimming removed 6 bases from V and 3 bases from J, with 6 bases in between. The CDR3 loop spans 11 amino acids. The CDR3 reads CSASYYNEQFF. The CDR3 DNA reads TGCAGTGCCTCATACTACAATGAGCAGTTCTTC.

The gene calls are TRBV5-1 and TRBJ2-3; 7 bases fit TRBD2. CDR3 length: 16 amino acids. V gave up 0 bases and J gave up 6 bases; unmatched junction bases: 10. The germline V gene has CDR1 SGHRS and CDR2 YFSETQ. This chain's CDR3 is CASSLARQRGGDTQYF. DNA for the CDR3: TGCGCCAGCAGCTTGGCCCGTCAACGGGGAGGGGATACGCAGTATTTT.

This clonotype has only a few counts. The chain is built from TRBV9 and TRBJ1-1; D uncertain. CDR1 and CDR2 from the germline V gene are SGDLS and YYNGEE. The CDR3 contains 16 residues. Trimming pared 6 bases from V and 1 base from J, leaving 19 bases between. The CDR3 sequence is CASTTGKGRQNTEAFF. The DNA of the CDR3 is TGTGCCAGCACCACGGGAAAGGGCAGACAGAACACTGAAGCTTTCTTT.

This clonotype was observed a few times. The gene calls are TRBV4-3 and TRBJ2-1; D not certain. Trimming took 3 bases from V and 6 from J, leaving 21 bases between them. CDR1 and CDR2 from the germline V gene are LGHNA and YSLEER. The CDR3 spans 17 residues. The DNA for the CDR3 is TGCGCCAGCAGCCACCAACCGCCAAAGGGCCTAGGCAATGAGCAGTTCTTC. Residues: CASSHQPPKGLGNEQFF.

This chain joins TRBV4-3 and TRBJ1-6; the D is unclear. CDR1 and CDR2 (germline): LGHNA, YSLEER. V was trimmed by 2 bases and J by 7 bases, leaving 9 bases between them. The CDR3 covers 14 residues. The chain's CDR3 is CASSQLVGNSPLHF. CDR3 DNA sequence: TGCGCCAGCAGCCAATTAGTGGGCAATTCACCCCTCCACTTT.

The chain combines TRBV6-5 with TRBJ2-2; D is uncertain. CDR3 length: 15 residues. V was shortened by 0 bases and J by 1 base, with 6 bases between the two germline ends. The germline CDR1 and CDR2 sequences are MNHEY and SVGAGI. CDR3 DNA: TGTGCCAGCAGTTACTCGGGGTTGAACACCGGGGAGCTGTTTTTT. This codes for CASSYSGLNTGELFF.

This clonotype was counted many times. The chain combines TRBV7-9 with TRBJ1-2; D perhaps matches TRBD1 (5 bases). This CDR3 contains 15 residues. Trimming removed 0 bases at V and 7 bases at J, with 15 bases between. Germline-derived CDR1 and CDR2 are SEHNR and FQNEAQ (reference sequence). DNA for the CDR3: TGTGCCAGCAGCTTAGCGGCCTTATCAGGGTTTGGCTACACCTTC. Its translation: CASSLAALSGFGYTF.

The chain uses TRBV20-1 and TRBJ2-1; possibly TRBD1 or TRBD2 for D (5 bases each). The V gene lost 4 bases and the J gene lost 5 bases, with 15 bases spanning the gap. The germline V gene encodes CDR1 DFQATT and CDR2 SNEGSKA (reference sequence). The CDR3 extends over 14 amino acids. CDR3 DNA: TGCAGTGCTAACCCCGGGACGTTGGACAATGAGCAGTTCTTC. Translating it yields CSANPGTLDNEQFF.

The V gene is TRBV7-3, the J gene TRBJ2-1, with 10 bases that match TRBD2. The CDR3 extends over 14 amino acids. Germline V CDR1 and CDR2: SGHTA, FQGTGA. Trimming at V came to 4 bases and at J to 5 bases, leaving 2 bases not matched to a gene. CDR3 nucleotide sequence: TGTGCCAGCAGCTACCTAGCGGGGGACAATGAGCAGTTCTTC. It yields the protein CASSYLAGDNEQFF.

The J gene is TRBJ2-2, the V gene TRBV5-5, with TRBD1 matching 9 bases. Per the germline V gene, CDR1 is SGHKS and CDR2 is YYEKEE (reference sequence). J lost 5 bases, V lost 0 bases, and 5 bases had no gene match. The CDR3 extends over 16 amino acids. As DNA, the CDR3 is TGTGCCAGCAGCTTGGCGGACAGGGGATGGACCGGGGAGCTGTTTTTT. It translates to CASSLADRGWTGELFF.

The chain joins TRBV18 to TRBJ2-3, with TRBD1 identical over 10 bases. The J segment lost 1 base and the V segment lost 3 bases, leaving 4 bases of the junction unmatched. Germline-derived CDR1 and CDR2 are KGHSH and LQKENI. The CDR3 has 16 amino acids. For the CDR3, the DNA is TGTGCCAGCTCACCGCCGGGGACAGGGGGCACAGATACGCAGTATTTT. Amino acids: CASSPPGTGGTDTQYF.

The table lists this clonotype with a count of one. The gene calls are TRBV9 and TRBJ2-1, with 11 bases that match TRBD2. The V gene end was trimmed by 0 bases and the J gene end by 6 bases; junction bases not matched to a gene: 11. The CDR3 spans 18 residues. Germline CDR1 reads SGDLS; CDR2 reads YYNGEE. The CDR3 protein is CASSVAFYPSGGSNEQFF. The DNA of the CDR3 is TGTGCCAGCAGCGTAGCCTTCTACCCTAGCGGGGGGAGCAATGAGCAGTTCTTC. The full variable domain, in which reference TRBV9 and TRBJ2-1 provide the parts outside the CDR3, is DSGVTQTPKHLITATGQRVTLRCSPRSGDLSVYWYQQSLDQGLQFLIQYYNGEERAKGNILERFSAQQFPDLHSELNLSSLELGDSALYFCASSVAFYPSGGSNEQFFGPGTRLTVL.

This clonotype has ten or more counts. This chain uses TRBV9 with TRBJ2-7, with D unclear. The CDR3 sequence is 15 residues long. V was trimmed by 0 bases and J by 2 bases, leaving 12 bases between them. In germline, CDR1 is SGDLS, CDR2 YYNGEE. In nucleotides, the CDR3 is TGTGCCAGCAGCGTAGGACCTAATAGCCCCTACGAGCAGTACTTC. This sequence encodes CASSVGPNSPYEQYF.

V and J are TRBV5-1 and TRBJ2-3; no clear D gene. The CDR3 totals 15 residues. With 1 base removed from V and 4 bases from J, the gap between germline ends came to 13 bases. Per germline, CDR1 SGHRS and CDR2 YFSETQ. CDR3 sequence: CASSLQVRVSDTQYF. CDR3 bases: TGCGCCAGCAGCTTGCAGGTCCGGGTGTCAGATACGCAGTATTTT.

CDR3 region: CASRTGGGGANVLTF. CDR3 nucleotide sequence: TGTGCCAGCAGAACAGGGGGCGGTGGGGCCAACGTCCTGACTTTC. The chain has TRBV2 and TRBJ2-6, with 9 positions matching TRBD1. This CDR3 has 15 residues. Trimming cost V 6 bases and J 3 bases; bases outside gene matches: 3. Germline lookup yields CDR1 SNHLY and CDR2 FYNNEI.

This clonotype was counted between two and nine times. V and J are TRBV10-3 and TRBJ2-3; D is undetermined. This CDR3 is 15 amino acids long. V was pared by 0 bases and J by 0 bases, with 7 bases between. The V gene's germline CDR1 is ENHRY and CDR2 SYGVKD. CDR3 bases: TGTGCCATCAGTGAGTCTAGCCTTAGCACAGATACGCAGTATTTT. This gives the protein CAISESSLSTDTQYF.

This chain links TRBV5-1 with TRBJ1-6, with D unclear. The CDR3 totals 14 residues. V lost 3 bases and J 8 bases, leaving 12 bases between the germline ends. Germline V gene data show CDR1 as SGHRS and CDR2 as YFSETQ. This CDR3 reads CASSSTDSHSPLHF. CDR3 nucleotides: TGCGCCAGCAGCTCTACAGATTCCCATTCACCCCTCCACTTT.

The chain has TRBV7-9 and TRBJ2-1; TRBD2 matches at 7 bases. CDR3 length: 15 amino acids. J lost 2 bases, V lost 5 bases, and 6 bases had no gene match. The germline gives CDR1 SEHNR, CDR2 FQNEAQ (reference sequence). CDR3 nucleotides: TGTGCCAGCAGCGTCACTAGCGTGCCCTACAATGAGCAGTTCTTC. It encodes CASSVTSVPYNEQFF.

The chain employs TRBV7-4 and TRBJ2-4, with unresolved D. V gave up 1 base and J gave up 0 bases, with 16 bases separating them. The CDR3 contains 18 residues. The germline gives CDR1 SGHVT, CDR2 SQSDAQ. CDR3 loop: CASSLDGGITIAKNIQYF. The CDR3 nucleotides are TGTGCCAGCAGCTTAGACGGCGGAATAACCATAGCCAAAAACATTCAGTACTTC.